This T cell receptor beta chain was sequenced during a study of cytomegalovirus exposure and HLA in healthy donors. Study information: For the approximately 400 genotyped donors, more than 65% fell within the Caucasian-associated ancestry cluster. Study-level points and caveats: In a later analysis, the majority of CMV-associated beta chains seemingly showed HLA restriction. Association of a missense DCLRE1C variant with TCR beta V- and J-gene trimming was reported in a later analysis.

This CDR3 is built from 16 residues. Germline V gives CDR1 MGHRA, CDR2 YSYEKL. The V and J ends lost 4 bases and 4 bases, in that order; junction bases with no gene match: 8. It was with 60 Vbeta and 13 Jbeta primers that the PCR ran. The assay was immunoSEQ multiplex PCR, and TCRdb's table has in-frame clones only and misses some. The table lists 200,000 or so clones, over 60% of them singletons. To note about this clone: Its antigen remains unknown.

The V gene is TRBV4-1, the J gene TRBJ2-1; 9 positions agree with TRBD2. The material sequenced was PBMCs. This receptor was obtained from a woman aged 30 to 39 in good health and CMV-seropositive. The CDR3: CASSRLTSGLYNEQFF. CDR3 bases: TGCGCCAGCAGCCGCTTAACTAGCGGGTTATACAATGAGCAGTTCTTC.